A selection of T cell receptor beta chains follows, all from one sample in a study of blood T cell repertoires in COVID-19. The assay was immunoSEQ multiplex PCR, and TCRdb's table has in-frame clones only and misses some. The table includes roughly 30,000 clones, 81% detected once. What was sequenced was peripheral blood. The source is a woman in her sixties or seventies with acute or convalescent COVID-19. CDR3s include the opening cysteine and the closing phenylalanine or tryptophan. The D gene is left open where the match is weak. A row's size may be missing; if present it is once, few, many or a size class.

>TRBJ1-2|.|TRBV30|.
CAWSRGILYGYTF
>TRBJ2-7|.|TRBV14|TRBD1
CASSRDRTYEQYF
>TRBJ2-6|.|TRBV6-2/TRBV6-3|TRBD1
CASSTPEWGQGAFGANVLTF
>TRBJ1-1|.|TRBV24-1|TRBD1
CATSNPGQSPTEAFF
>TRBJ2-6|.|TRBV3-1/TRBV3-2|TRBD2
CASSPTPGRAGANVLTF
>TRBJ1-1|.|TRBV6-1|.
CASSLWTENTEAFF
>TRBJ2-7|.|TRBV7-3|TRBD2
CASSSAPGLAYEQYF
>TRBJ2-2|.|TRBV24-1|.
CATSTRDSNTGELFF
>TRBJ2-2|.|TRBV21-1|.
CASRSGLAGAGTGELFF
>TRBJ1-2|.|TRBV6-5|.
CATTRGGHYGYTF
>TRBJ1-5|few|TRBV30|TRBD1
CAWSADRDQPQHF
>TRBJ2-7|.|TRBV28|.
CASSLLSGTYEQYF
>TRBJ1-3|few|TRBV7-8|.
CASSAGQGNTIYF
>TRBJ1-4|.|TRBV7-9|TRBD1
CASSPTSDRGGEKLFF
>TRBJ2-3|.|TRBV7-3|TRBD1
CASRRTGAGDTQYF
>TRBJ1-2|.|TRBV6-5|.
CASSYSTGGYTF
>TRBJ1-3|.|TRBV11-1|TRBD1
CASSLERQGNDTIYF
>TRBJ1-1|.|TRBV28|.
CASRYGTEAFF
>TRBJ1-3|.|TRBV7-9|.
CASSPPLSGNTIYF
>TRBJ1-1|.|TRBV27|.
CAAPGWGLNTEAFF
>TRBJ1-5|.|TRBV6-5|TRBD1
CASSPRTGAQPQHF
>TRBJ2-2|once|TRBV5-1|.
CASSLGHRNTGELFF
>TRBJ2-7|.|TRBV2|TRBD1
CASSKTGLLPYEQYF
>TRBJ2-7|few|TRBV1|.
CTREPATRAYEQYF
>TRBJ2-7|few|TRBV4-2|TRBD1
CASSQDPTGGYEQYF
>TRBJ1-2|once|TRBV24-1|TRBD1
CATNSGTGVYGYTF
>TRBJ2-3|.|TRBV10-2|TRBD2
CASSEAGGPDTQYF
>TRBJ1-1|.|TRBV28|.
CASSSIFLRGGGRIEAFF
>TRBJ2-1|.|TRBV5-4|.
CASSLQGSRSNEQFF
>TRBJ2-7|.|TRBV18|.
CASSPIGRDISYEQYF
>TRBJ2-5|.|TRBV3-1/TRBV3-2|TRBD2
CASSQWTSGGETQYF
>TRBJ2-1|.|TRBV5-4|TRBD1
CASSHPGQGNEQFF
>TRBJ1-2|.|TRBV18|TRBD1
CASSPKRLDRGNGYTF
>TRBJ1-2|few|TRBV6-4|.
CASKLLEGRWVRGYTF
>TRBJ2-1|.|TRBV5-1|TRBD2
CASNRLAGDNEQFF
>TRBJ1-1|.|TRBV10-2|TRBD1
CASKGAPNTEAFF
>TRBJ2-7|.|TRBV19|.
CASSIGQIYEQYF
>TRBJ2-2|.|TRBV18|TRBD1
CASSGRDRVHTGELFF
>TRBJ2-7|.|TRBV6-5|TRBD1
CASSRGTGGYEQYF
>TRBJ1-3|.|TRBV3-1/TRBV3-2|.
CASSQGQSGNTIYF